These T cell receptor beta chains were read from a single sample in a study of CD8 T cells in Susac syndrome. In TCRdb, the immunoSEQ multiplex PCR reads were re-called with MiXCR into one record per CDR3 protein. Among about 130,000 distinct CDR3 sequences listed, under 95% were seen once. The sample comprised CD8+ T cells from PBMCs. The receptors derive from a human donor with multiple sclerosis. CDR3s include the opening cysteine and the closing phenylalanine or tryptophan. Each record gives: CDR3 protein, CDR3 DNA, D gene, J gene, V gene, clone size. A D gene is named only where the DNA matches it firmly. Expanded clones are given a class, and other clones once, few, many or no size at all.

CDR3aa: CASSVTGDSNQPQHF; CDR3nt: TGTGCCAGCAGCGTGACAGGGGATAGCAATCAGCCCCAGCATTTT; d_gene: TRBD1; j_gene: TRBJ1-5; v_gene: TRBV9; abundance: NA
CDR3aa: CASTGVEDNQPQHF; CDR3nt: TGTGCCAGTACAGGGGTGGAGGACAATCAGCCCCAGCATTTT; d_gene: TRBD1; j_gene: TRBJ1-5; v_gene: TRBV2; abundance: NA
CDR3aa: CASSALQQDTQYF; CDR3nt: TGTGCCAGCAGCGCACTCCAGCAAGATACGCAGTATTTT; d_gene: NA; j_gene: TRBJ2-3; v_gene: TRBV9; abundance: NA
CDR3aa: CASSGPGGAPPEQFF; CDR3nt: TGTGCCAGCAGTGGCCCCGGGGGAGCCCCCCCTGAGCAGTTCTTC; d_gene: NA; j_gene: TRBJ2-1; v_gene: TRBV25-1; abundance: once
CDR3aa: CASKAGRETQYF; CDR3nt: TGTGCCAGCAAGGCGGGTAGAGAGACCCAGTACTTC; d_gene: NA; j_gene: TRBJ2-5; v_gene: TRBV7-9; abundance: NA
CDR3aa: CASSFGAIKSTDTQYF; CDR3nt: TGCGCCAGCAGCTTCGGGGCCATCAAGAGCACAGATACGCAGTATTTT; d_gene: NA; j_gene: TRBJ2-3; v_gene: TRBV5-1; abundance: NA
CDR3aa: CASSLAGRGHYEQYF; CDR3nt: TGTGCCAGCAGTCTGGCGGGACGGGGACACTACGAGCAGTACTTC; d_gene: NA; j_gene: TRBJ2-7; v_gene: TRBV27; abundance: NA
CDR3aa: CASSEKYASGEKLFF; CDR3nt: TGCGCCAGCAGCGAAAAGTATGCGTCTGGTGAAAAACTGTTTTTT; d_gene: NA; j_gene: TRBJ1-4; v_gene: TRBV4-3; abundance: NA
CDR3aa: CASSPSDGNTGELFF; CDR3nt: TGTGCCAGCTCACCATCGGACGGGAACACCGGGGAGCTGTTTTTT; d_gene: NA; j_gene: TRBJ2-2; v_gene: TRBV18; abundance: NA
CDR3aa: CASSYSDPYEQYF; CDR3nt: TGTGCCAGCAGTTACTCGGACCCTTACGAGCAGTACTTC; d_gene: NA; j_gene: TRBJ2-7; v_gene: TRBV6-2/TRBV6-3; abundance: NA
CDR3aa: CASSEGTGNSNQPQHF; CDR3nt: TGTGCCAGCAGTGAGGGGACAGGGAATAGCAATCAGCCCCAGCATTTT; d_gene: TRBD1; j_gene: TRBJ1-5; v_gene: TRBV2; abundance: once
CDR3aa: CAIGEGGSTEQYF; CDR3nt: TGTGCCATCGGGGAGGGGGGTTCGACCGAGCAGTACTTC; d_gene: NA; j_gene: TRBJ2-7; v_gene: TRBV10-3; abundance: NA
CDR3aa: CSARDVVRGLANEKLFF; CDR3nt: TGCAGTGCTAGAGATGTCGTCAGGGGGCTGGCTAATGAAAAACTGTTTTTT; d_gene: TRBD1; j_gene: TRBJ1-4; v_gene: TRBV20-1; abundance: NA
CDR3aa: CATQDGSSYEQYF; CDR3nt: TGTGCCACCCAGGACGGGAGCTCCTACGAGCAGTACTTC; d_gene: NA; j_gene: TRBJ2-7; v_gene: TRBV7-6; abundance: NA
CDR3aa: CSVEARLDGYTF; CDR3nt: TGCAGCGTTGAAGCACGACTGGATGGCTACACCTTC; d_gene: NA; j_gene: TRBJ1-2; v_gene: TRBV29-1; abundance: NA
CDR3aa: CASGSGLASYEQYF; CDR3nt: TGTGCCAGCGGATCCGGACTAGCCTCCTACGAGCAGTACTTC; d_gene: TRBD2; j_gene: TRBJ2-7; v_gene: TRBV27; abundance: NA
CDR3aa: CASSFGRTGELFF; CDR3nt: TGTGCCAGCAGTTTTGGGCGGACCGGGGAGCTGTTTTTT; d_gene: NA; j_gene: TRBJ2-2; v_gene: TRBV28; abundance: NA
CDR3aa: CASSLSYNPYEQYF; CDR3nt: TGTGCCAGCAGCTTATCATATAATCCCTACGAGCAGTACTTC; d_gene: NA; j_gene: TRBJ2-7; v_gene: TRBV11-1; abundance: NA
CDR3aa: CSALLADVAYEQYF; CDR3nt: TGCAGTGCGCTTCTAGCAGATGTCGCCTACGAGCAGTACTTC; d_gene: NA; j_gene: TRBJ2-7; v_gene: TRBV20-1; abundance: NA
CDR3aa: CASSALDRGTEAFF; CDR3nt: TGTGCCAGCAGCGCCCTGGATCGAGGGACTGAAGCTTTCTTT; d_gene: NA; j_gene: TRBJ1-1; v_gene: TRBV9; abundance: NA
CDR3aa: CASSYRGTDQPQHF; CDR3nt: TGTGCCAGCAGCTACAGGGGAACGGATCAGCCCCAGCATTTT; d_gene: TRBD1; j_gene: TRBJ1-5; v_gene: TRBV27; abundance: NA
CDR3aa: CASSNPGQGSETYGYTF; CDR3nt: TGTGCCAGCAGCAATCCGGGACAGGGGAGTGAGACCTATGGCTACACCTTC; d_gene: TRBD1; j_gene: TRBJ1-2; v_gene: TRBV28; abundance: NA
CDR3aa: CAWSVGSGNTIYF; CDR3nt: TGTGCCTGGAGTGTTGGAAGCGGAAACACCATATATTTT; d_gene: NA; j_gene: TRBJ1-3; v_gene: TRBV30; abundance: NA
CDR3aa: CSVLGGQETQYF; CDR3nt: TGCAGCGTTCTAGGGGGGCAAGAGACCCAGTACTTC; d_gene: NA; j_gene: TRBJ2-5; v_gene: TRBV29-1; abundance: NA
CDR3aa: CASSSGAVEAFF; CDR3nt: TGTGCCAGCAGCTCGGGGGCAGTTGAAGCTTTCTTT; d_gene: NA; j_gene: TRBJ1-1; v_gene: TRBV5-6; abundance: NA
CDR3aa: CASSQLYNEQFF; CDR3nt: TGTGCCAGCAGCCAGCTCTACAATGAGCAGTTCTTC; d_gene: NA; j_gene: TRBJ2-1; v_gene: TRBV14; abundance: few
CDR3aa: CASSPTGTGWTGELFF; CDR3nt: TGTGCCAGCTCACCCACCGGGACAGGGTGGACCGGGGAGCTGTTTTTT; d_gene: TRBD1; j_gene: TRBJ2-2; v_gene: TRBV18; abundance: few
CDR3aa: CASSRGLAGGGETQYF; CDR3nt: TGTGCCAGCAGCCGCGGACTAGCGGGAGGTGGAGAGACCCAGTACTTC; d_gene: TRBD2; j_gene: TRBJ2-5; v_gene: TRBV3-1; abundance: NA
CDR3aa: CASSLEGRGIQYF; CDR3nt: TGTGCCAGCAGTTTAGAGGGGCGAGGGATTCAGTACTTC; d_gene: NA; j_gene: TRBJ2-4; v_gene: TRBV28; abundance: NA
CDR3aa: CASSLLNQGYYGYTF; CDR3nt: TGTGCCAGCAGCTTATTAAACCAGGGCTACTATGGCTACACCTTC; d_gene: NA; j_gene: TRBJ1-2; v_gene: TRBV13; abundance: NA
CDR3aa: CASSQFSGMYEQFF; CDR3nt: TGCGCCAGCAGCCAATTTAGCGGGATGTATGAGCAGTTCTTC; d_gene: TRBD2; j_gene: TRBJ2-1; v_gene: TRBV4-3; abundance: NA
CDR3aa: CSARDRSSGNTIYF; CDR3nt: TGCAGTGCTAGAGACCGAAGCTCTGGAAACACCATATATTTT; d_gene: NA; j_gene: TRBJ1-3; v_gene: TRBV20-1; abundance: NA
CDR3aa: CATSGGTGSDTQYF; CDR3nt: TGTGCCACCAGCGGGGGGACAGGGTCAGATACGCAGTATTTT; d_gene: TRBD1; j_gene: TRBJ2-3; v_gene: TRBV15; abundance: NA
CDR3aa: CASSGPPTQGSMDTEAFF; CDR3nt: TGTGCCAGCAGTGGCCCACCAACCCAGGGTTCCATGGACACTGAAGCTTTCTTT; d_gene: NA; j_gene: TRBJ1-1; v_gene: TRBV6-2/TRBV6-3; abundance: NA
CDR3aa: CASSVSGARGYTF; CDR3nt: TGTGCCAGCAGTGTGTCAGGGGCACGTGGCTACACCTTC; d_gene: NA; j_gene: TRBJ1-2; v_gene: TRBV25-1; abundance: NA
CDR3aa: CASSLSGSNFYGYTF; CDR3nt: TGTGCCAGCAGTTTATCAGGGTCCAATTTCTATGGCTACACCTTC; d_gene: NA; j_gene: TRBJ1-2; v_gene: TRBV27; abundance: NA
CDR3aa: CSVEERVETQYF; CDR3nt: TGCAGCGTTGAAGAAAGGGTGGAGACCCAGTACTTC; d_gene: NA; j_gene: TRBJ2-5; v_gene: TRBV29-1; abundance: NA
CDR3aa: CASGRDPRDEQFF; CDR3nt: TGTGCCAGCGGCCGGGACCCCCGGGATGAGCAGTTCTTC; d_gene: NA; j_gene: TRBJ2-1; v_gene: TRBV6-6; abundance: once
CDR3aa: CASSRRGQGYQPQHF; CDR3nt: TGTGCCAGCAGCCGCCGGGGACAGGGGTATCAGCCCCAGCATTTT; d_gene: TRBD1; j_gene: TRBJ1-5; v_gene: TRBV5-6; abundance: NA
CDR3aa: CATRALQDQNTEAFF; CDR3nt: TGTGCCACCAGGGCCCTACAGGACCAGAACACTGAAGCTTTCTTT; d_gene: NA; j_gene: TRBJ1-1; v_gene: TRBV24-1; abundance: NA
CDR3aa: CASSLTGGRGKLFF; CDR3nt: TGTGCCAGCAGCTTGACGGGGGGGCGCGGAAAACTGTTTTTT; d_gene: NA; j_gene: TRBJ1-4; v_gene: TRBV5-8; abundance: NA
CDR3aa: CASSLSGMNEQYF; CDR3nt: TGTGCCAGCAGTTTGAGCGGGATGAACGAGCAGTACTTC; d_gene: TRBD2; j_gene: TRBJ2-7; v_gene: TRBV27; abundance: NA
CDR3aa: CASSAIAPGANVLTF; CDR3nt: TGTGCCAGCAGCGCCATAGCCCCTGGGGCCAACGTCCTGACTTTC; d_gene: NA; j_gene: TRBJ2-6; v_gene: TRBV14; abundance: NA
CDR3aa: CASSDTGQYRGEQFF; CDR3nt: TGTGCCAGCAGCGATACGGGCCAGTACAGGGGTGAGCAGTTCTTC; d_gene: TRBD1; j_gene: TRBJ2-1; v_gene: TRBV7-9; abundance: NA
CDR3aa: CASSQWNTEAFF; CDR3nt: TGTGCCAGTTCACAGTGGAACACTGAAGCTTTCTTT; d_gene: NA; j_gene: TRBJ1-1; v_gene: TRBV6-1; abundance: few
CDR3aa: CASISLGAEQLFF; CDR3nt: TGTGCCAGCATTTCACTGGGGGCGGAACAACTGTTTTTT; d_gene: NA; j_gene: TRBJ1-4; v_gene: TRBV6-1; abundance: NA
CDR3aa: CSVPGLRPGELFF; CDR3nt: TGCAGCGTCCCGGGACTTCGACCCGGGGAGCTGTTTTTT; d_gene: NA; j_gene: TRBJ2-2; v_gene: TRBV29-1; abundance: NA
CDR3aa: CATAEREVGRPYSNQPQHF; CDR3nt: TGTGCCACCGCCGAGCGAGAAGTGGGCAGGCCTTATAGCAATCAGCCCCAGCATTTT; d_gene: NA; j_gene: TRBJ1-5; v_gene: TRBV9; abundance: NA
CDR3aa: CAIIPSLSYEQYF; CDR3nt: TGTGCCATCATCCCGAGCTTGTCCTACGAGCAGTACTTC; d_gene: NA; j_gene: TRBJ2-7; v_gene: TRBV2; abundance: NA
CDR3aa: CATLDRDYNEQFF; CDR3nt: TGTGCCACCTTAGACAGGGACTACAATGAGCAGTTCTTC; d_gene: TRBD1; j_gene: TRBJ2-1; v_gene: TRBV24-1; abundance: NA
CDR3aa: CSVLGALGRALDNEQFF; CDR3nt: TGCAGCGTGCTGGGGGCTCTAGGCAGAGCCCTGGACAATGAGCAGTTCTTC; d_gene: NA; j_gene: TRBJ2-1; v_gene: TRBV29-1; abundance: NA
CDR3aa: CASSLEGAGYQPQHF; CDR3nt: TGTGCCAGCAGCTTAGAGGGAGCGGGCTATCAGCCCCAGCATTTT; d_gene: NA; j_gene: TRBJ1-5; v_gene: TRBV7-8; abundance: NA
CDR3aa: CASSPGDRILFEQYF; CDR3nt: TGTGCCAGCTCACCAGGAGACAGGATTCTGTTCGAGCAGTACTTC; d_gene: NA; j_gene: TRBJ2-7; v_gene: TRBV18; abundance: NA
CDR3aa: CASSLNRGNYGYTF; CDR3nt: TGTGCCAGCAGTCTTAATCGCGGGAACTATGGCTACACCTTC; d_gene: NA; j_gene: TRBJ1-2; v_gene: TRBV27; abundance: NA
CDR3aa: CSVEGPGETGELFF; CDR3nt: TGCAGCGTTGAAGGGCCGGGAGAGACCGGGGAGCTGTTTTTT; d_gene: NA; j_gene: TRBJ2-2; v_gene: TRBV29-1; abundance: NA
CDR3aa: CSVVTSGGIQETQYF; CDR3nt: TGCAGCGTTGTGACTAGCGGGGGCATCCAAGAGACCCAGTACTTC; d_gene: TRBD2; j_gene: TRBJ2-5; v_gene: TRBV29-1; abundance: NA
CDR3aa: CATESYTGELFF; CDR3nt: TGTGCCACTGAGTCCTACACCGGGGAGCTGTTTTTT; d_gene: NA; j_gene: TRBJ2-2; v_gene: TRBV24-1; abundance: NA
CDR3aa: CASSLGPGSFYEQYF; CDR3nt: TGTGCCAGCAGTTTAGGTCCGGGCAGCTTCTACGAGCAGTACTTC; d_gene: NA; j_gene: TRBJ2-7; v_gene: TRBV27; abundance: NA
CDR3aa: CASSYLGSHEQYF; CDR3nt: TGTGCCAGCAGTTACCTCGGGAGTCACGAGCAGTACTTC; d_gene: NA; j_gene: TRBJ2-7; v_gene: TRBV6-2/TRBV6-3; abundance: NA
CDR3aa: CSASPSRVLETQYF; CDR3nt: TGCAGTGCTAGTCCCTCCAGGGTGCTAGAGACCCAGTACTTC; d_gene: NA; j_gene: TRBJ2-5; v_gene: TRBV20-1; abundance: NA